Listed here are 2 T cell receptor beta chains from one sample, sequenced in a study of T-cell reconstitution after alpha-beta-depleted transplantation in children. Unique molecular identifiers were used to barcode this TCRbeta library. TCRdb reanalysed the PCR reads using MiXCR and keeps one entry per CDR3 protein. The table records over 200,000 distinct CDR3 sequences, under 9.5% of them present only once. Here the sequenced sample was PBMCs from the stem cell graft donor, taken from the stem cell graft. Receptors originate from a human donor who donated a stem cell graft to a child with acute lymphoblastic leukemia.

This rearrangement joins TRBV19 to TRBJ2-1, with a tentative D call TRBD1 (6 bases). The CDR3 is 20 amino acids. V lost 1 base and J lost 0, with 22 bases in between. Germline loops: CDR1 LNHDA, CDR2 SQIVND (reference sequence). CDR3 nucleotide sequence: TGTGCCAGTAGTATAGTCCCCCCGTCTGACAGGTGGAGCTCCTACAATGAGCAGTTCTTC. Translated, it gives CASSIVPPSDRWSSYNEQFF.

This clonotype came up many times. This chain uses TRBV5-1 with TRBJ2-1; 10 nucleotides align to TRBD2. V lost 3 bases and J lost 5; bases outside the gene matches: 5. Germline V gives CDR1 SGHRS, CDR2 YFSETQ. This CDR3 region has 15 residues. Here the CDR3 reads CASSSWTSGNNEQFF. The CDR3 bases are TGCGCCAGCAGCTCGTGGACTAGCGGCAACAATGAGCAGTTCTTC. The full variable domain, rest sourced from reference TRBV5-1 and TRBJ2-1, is KAGVTQTPRYLIKTRGQQVTLSCSPISGHRSVSWYQQTPGQGLQFLFEYFSETQRNKGNFPGRFSGRQFSNSRSEMNVSTLELGDSALYLCASSSWTSGNNEQFFGPGTRLTVL.